This passage covers 2 T cell receptor beta chains from one sample sequenced in a study of control samples from healthy donors and cancer patients. Produced via immunoSEQ multiplex PCR; TCRdb's table is partial and in-frame only. The sample yields around 100,000 clones, 80% to 95% seen once. Input material: blood. These receptors were taken from a human donor in good health. The donor label of this sample is uncertain.

The chain recombines TRBV3-1 (or the pseudogene TRBV3-2) with TRBJ2-2, with TRBD2 matching over 9 bases. Trimming removed 2 bases from V and 6 bases from J; junction bases left unmatched: 4. The CDR3 loop spans 15 amino acids. Germline-derived CDR1 and CDR2 are LGHDT and YNNKEL (reference sequence). The CDR3 loop reads CASSQSGLAAGELFF. CDR3 DNA: TGTGCCAGCAGCCAATCGGGACTAGCTGCCGGGGAGCTGTTTTTT.

The DNA of the CDR3 is TGTGCCAGCAGTTTGACAGTCAGCAATCAGCCCCAGCATTTT. Protein: CASSLTVSNQPQHF. J is TRBJ1-5 and V is TRBV5-6; maybe TRBD1 (5 bases). The CDR3 totals 14 residues. Germline CDR1 reads SGHDT; CDR2 reads YYEEEE. Trimming left V 5 bases short and J 1 base short, with 10 bases between.